The 10 T cell receptor beta chains below come from one sample, sequenced in a study of T cells after yellow fever vaccination. TCRdb re-called the 5' RACE reads through MiXCR, storing one row per CDR3 protein. Of some 400,000 distinct CDR3 sequences listed, about 6% are singletons. Sample: PBMCs, taken 5 days after the yellow fever booster vaccination. The receptors stem from a man younger than 40 who received the YFV17D yellow fever vaccine.

A remark on this clonotype: One junction end disagrees with the germline gene, perhaps due to a read error. The chain has TRBV14 and TRBJ2-2; 14 bases map to TRBD2. Germline V lookup: CDR1 SGHDN, CDR2 FVKESK. There are 18 residues in the CDR3. The CDR3 sequence is CAISPTSGRALYTGELFF. The CDR3 DNA reads as TGTGCCATCAGCCCGACTAGCGGGAGGGCCTTGTACACCGGGGAGCTGTTTTTT.

This clonotype was recorded at least ten times. The chain is built from TRBV7-9 and TRBJ1-4; 7 bases fit TRBD1. CDR1 and CDR2 from the germline V gene are SEHNR and FQNEAQ (reference sequence). The CDR3 has 17 amino acids. J lost 8 bases, V lost 5 bases, and 17 bases had no gene match. The DNA for the CDR3 is TGTGCCAGCAGCAGGGGGCAGGGGGACCGCGATGGGGAAAAACTGTTTTTT. Translating gives CASSRGQGDRDGEKLFF.

This rearrangement joins TRBV19 to TRBJ2-5, with a weak D call TRBD1 (5 bases). The CDR3 totals 14 residues. V lost 5 bases to trimming and J lost 7 bases, with 17 bases between them. Germline V gene lookup returns CDR1 LNHDA and CDR2 SQIVND (reference sequence). The CDR3 region has the DNA TGTGCCAGTAGTTCACGGACCGTCCAGGGGACCCAGTACTTC. Translated, it gives CASSSRTVQGTQYF.

Here the CDR3 DNA reads TGCAGTGCTAGAGGGCCACAGGGGGTAATGAGTGGCTACACCTTC. This translates into CSARGPQGVMSGYTF. The chain combines TRBV20-1 with TRBJ1-2, with 8 bases fitting TRBD1. The CDR3 spans 15 residues. CDR1 and CDR2 (germline): DFQATT, SNEGSKA (reference sequence). The V and J ends lost 1 base and 7 bases, in that order; junction bases with no gene match: 11.

This clonotype was seen a handful of times. This chain links TRBV6-4 with TRBJ2-2; 8 bases match TRBD1. The CDR3 consists of 15 residues. Germline CDR1 is MRHNA and CDR2 is SNTAGT. V dropped 7 bases and J dropped 3; count of bases not matched to a gene: 7. CDR3 in amino acids: CASTPGQAYTGELFF. The CDR3 DNA is TGTGCCAGCACCCCGGGACAGGCCTACACCGGGGAGCTGTTTTTT.

This clonotype was seen at least ten times. The chain recombines TRBV3-1 with TRBJ2-7, with 8 nucleotides matching TRBD1. In germline, CDR1 is LGHDT, CDR2 YNNKEL (reference sequence). V lost 1 base to trimming and J lost 4 bases; unmatched junction nucleotides: 12. The CDR3 contains 17 residues. CDR3 bases: TGTGCCAGCAGCCAAGCTGGAAGACAGGGGAGGAGGTACGAGCAGTACTTC. It encodes CASSQAGRQGRRYEQYF.

The rearrangement joins TRBV20-1 to TRBJ2-1; 10 bases line up with TRBD2. Looked up from germline, CDR1 is DFQATT and CDR2 is SNEGSKA (reference sequence). J was trimmed by 7 bases and V by 0 bases; bases with no gene match: 6. This CDR3 comprises 15 residues. CDR3 amino acids: CSARDLLAGDNEQFF. CDR3 coding DNA: TGCAGTGCTAGAGATCTGCTAGCGGGAGATAATGAGCAGTTCTTC.

This clonotype was seen more than once but under ten times. The chain recombines TRBV27 with TRBJ2-5; 7 bases line up with TRBD1. This CDR3 region has 14 residues. The germline gives CDR1 MNHEY, CDR2 SMNVEV (reference sequence). V was pared by 6 bases and J by 4 bases, with 8 bases of the junction left unmatched. The chain's CDR3 is CASRRLAGGETQYF. As DNA, the CDR3 is TGTGCCAGCAGAAGATTGGCAGGGGGAGAGACCCAGTACTTC.

The CDR3 region has the DNA TGTGCCACCCTAGGGGGTCTGGGGGCTGGGGCCAACGTCCTGACTTTC. This codes for CATLGGLGAGANVLTF. The chain has TRBV12-3 or TRBV12-4 and TRBJ2-6; D might be TRBD1 (6 bases). The CDR3 is made up of 16 amino acids. Trimming removed 10 bases from V and 2 bases from J, with 18 bases in between.

This clonotype was detected a few times. This chain connects TRBV5-6 to TRBJ2-1; possible D gene TRBD2, 5 bases. The CDR3 spans 17 residues. Germline CDR1 SGHDT, CDR2 YYEEEE. V lost 0 bases and J lost 13, with 26 bases in between. CDR3 amino acids: CASSLGVQLWLATPQFF. The DNA for the CDR3 is TGTGCCAGCAGCTTGGGTGTCCAGTTGTGGCTAGCTACCCCACAGTTCTTC.